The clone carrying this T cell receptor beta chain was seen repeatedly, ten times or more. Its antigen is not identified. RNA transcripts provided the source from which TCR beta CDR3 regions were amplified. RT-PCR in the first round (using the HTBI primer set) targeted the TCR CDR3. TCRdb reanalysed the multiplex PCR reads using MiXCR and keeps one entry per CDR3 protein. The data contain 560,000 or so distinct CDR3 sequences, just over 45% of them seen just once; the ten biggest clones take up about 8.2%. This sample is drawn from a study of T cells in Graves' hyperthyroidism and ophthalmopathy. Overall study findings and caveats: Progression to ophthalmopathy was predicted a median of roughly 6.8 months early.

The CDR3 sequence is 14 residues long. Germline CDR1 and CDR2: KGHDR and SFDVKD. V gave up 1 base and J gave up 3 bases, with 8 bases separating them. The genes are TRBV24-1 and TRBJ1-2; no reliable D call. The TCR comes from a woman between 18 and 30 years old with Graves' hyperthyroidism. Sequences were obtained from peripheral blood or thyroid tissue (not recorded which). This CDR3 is CATSDLRNDYGYTF. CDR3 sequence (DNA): TGTGCCACCAGTGATTTAAGGAACGACTATGGCTACACCTTC.